This TCR beta chain was sequenced in a study of response to subunit inactivated influenza vaccine. CDR1 is SQVTM and CDR2 is ANQGSEA in the germline V gene. This CDR3 is built from 12 residues. The V gene lost 6 bases and the J gene lost 5 bases, with 14 bases spanning the gap. TCRdb processed the RT-PCR reads anew with MiXCR; each CDR3 protein has one entry. The table lists almost 600,000 distinct CDR3 sequences, approximately 14% of them singletons. The study, taken as a whole, reports: Authors suggested each seasonal influenza vaccination recruits few new T cells.

This clonotype was detected many times. Its antigen is not known. The sample in question was PBMCs from blood, obtained roughly 13 days after vaccination. V gene TRBV29-1 combines with J gene TRBJ2-7, with a tentative D call TRBD2 (5 bases). The TCR comes from a man between 45 and 60 years old who received an inactivated influenza vaccine. This CDR3 reads CSVVPGSDEQYF. DNA of the CDR3: TGCAGCGTCGTTCCGGGATCAGACGAGCAGTACTTC.